The sequence of this T cell receptor (beta chain) was determined in a study of T cells in Graves' hyperthyroidism and ophthalmopathy. Findings of the study overall: Researchers report that a 13 V-J model separated ophthalmopathy from stable hyperthyroidism. With a median lead of around 6.7 months before onset, the model predicted ophthalmopathy.

This clonotype was seen repeatedly, ten times or more. Its target is not known. The CDR3 has 12 residues. Germline loops: CDR1 MNHEY, CDR2 SMNVEV (reference sequence). Trimming took off 6 bases at V and 10 bases at J, with 14 bases between the two ends. It was around 10 ml of fresh peripheral blood that supplied the PBMCs. Amplified regions were TCR beta CDR3 sequences from RNA transcripts. HTBI primers were employed in a first-round RT-PCR of the TCR CDR3. TCRdb processed the multiplex PCR reads anew with MiXCR; each CDR3 protein has one entry. Seen here are roughly 110,000 distinct CDR3 sequences, approximately 16% observed once, and the top ten hold roughly 40%.

The material sequenced was blood. The TCR originated in a woman aged 45-59 years with Graves' hyperthyroidism. The chain links TRBV27 to TRBJ2-3; no reliable D call. The CDR3 DNA follows: TGTGCCAGCAGCATGCGACGGGCAGCGCAGTATTTT. Protein: CASSMRRAAQYF.